These T cell receptor beta chains were read from a single sample in a study of identical twins. TCRdb fed the 5' RACE reads into MiXCR, producing one record per CDR3 protein. Of about 490,000 distinct CDR3 sequences listed, around 15% are singletons. The sample was also reused in another study, on yellow fever vaccine responses in identical twins.

Input material: CD4+ T cells sorted from blood. The source of these receptors is a woman aged 18-30 years in good health. Both conserved end residues are part of each CDR3. D genes are given only for firm matches. Not every row has a clone size; where given, it reads once, few, many or a size class.

D	V	size	J	DNA	CDR3
NA	TRBV12-3/TRBV12-4	once	TRBJ2-2	TGTGCCAGCAATTTCGAATCGGGACTCTGGGCCGGGGAGCTGTTTTTT	CASNFESGLWAGELFF
TRBD2	TRBV5-5	few	TRBJ2-1	TGTGCCAGCAAACCGGGGGAGACTAGCGGGGCCAATGAGCAGTTCTTC	CASKPGETSGANEQFF
TRBD2	TRBV29-1	few	TRBJ2-3	TGCAGCGTTGCTAGCGGGAGGGCCGGGGGCACAGATACGCAGTATTTT	CSVASGRAGGTDTQYF
NA	TRBV4-1	few	TRBJ1-5	TGCGCCAGCAGCCGCGATACGTATAGCAATCAGCCCCAGCATTTT	CASSRDTYSNQPQHF
NA	TRBV27	NA	TRBJ2-1	TGTGCCAGCATGCGGTTATTGGGGGGCCTCAAGGATGAGCAGTTCTTC	CASMRLLGGLKDEQFF
TRBD1	TRBV11-2	few	TRBJ2-2	TGTGCCAGCAGCCGACCCGGGACAGGGTCCCCCGGGGAGCTGTTTTTT	CASSRPGTGSPGELFF
TRBD2	TRBV28	NA	TRBJ2-1	TGTGCCAGCAGGGCACTAGCGGGAGGCAATGAGCAGTTCTTC	CASRALAGGNEQFF
NA	TRBV5-1	NA	TRBJ1-4	TGCGCCAGCAGCGCCGGGACGCCAAATAATGAAAAACTGTTTTTT	CASSAGTPNNEKLFF
NA	TRBV20-1	few	TRBJ2-3	TGCAGTGTGGTTGATGTGAAGCGAGCTAGCACAGATACGCAGTATTTT	CSVVDVKRASTDTQYF
NA	TRBV4-1	few	TRBJ1-5	TGCGCCAGCAGCCAAAGATCCTGGGACAATCAGCCCCAGCATTTT	CASSQRSWDNQPQHF
NA	TRBV12-3/TRBV12-4	many	TRBJ1-5	TGTGCCAGCAGTTTTGCAGGGGGCAATCAGCCCCAGCATTTT	CASSFAGGNQPQHF
TRBD2	TRBV20-1	NA	TRBJ2-1	TGCAGTGGCCTAGCGGGAGTAGGGGAGCAGTTCTTC	CSGLAGVGEQFF
TRBD2	TRBV6-1	NA	TRBJ2-5	TGTGCCAGCTCCAGCGGGGGGGCCGGTGAGACCCAGTACTTC	CASSSGGAGETQYF
NA	TRBV7-3	many	TRBJ2-1	TGTGCCAGCAGCCGAGGGGTAAATGAGCAGTTCTTC	CASSRGVNEQFF
NA	TRBV7-9	few	TRBJ1-1	TGTGCCAGCAGCCTGGGGGTAGACGCTTTCTTT	CASSLGVDAFF
NA	TRBV21-1	few	TRBJ1-1	TGTGCCAGCAGCTACCCTTGGGTTTCTCGGGCTTTCTTT	CASSYPWVSRAFF
NA	TRBV5-1	NA	TRBJ1-3	TGCGCCAGCAAACTAACCGGGTACGGAAACACCATATATTTT	CASKLTGYGNTIYF
NA	TRBV5-1	NA	TRBJ2-5	TGCGCCAGCAGCTTGGTTCCAACTGATATAGGAGAGACCCAGTACTTC	CASSLVPTDIGETQYF
TRBD2	TRBV5-1	few	TRBJ2-2	TGCGCCAGCAGCTTGCGGGGGGGACCGAACACCGGGGAGCTGTTTTTT	CASSLRGGPNTGELFF
NA	TRBV9	few	TRBJ2-3	TGTGCCAGCAGCGTAGCCCCCTCCAGCGGGAGCACAGATACGCAGTATTTT	CASSVAPSSGSTDTQYF
NA	TRBV2	NA	TRBJ2-3	TGTGCCAGCATAAACACAGGGACGCAGTATTTT	CASINTGTQYF
NA	TRBV5-1	many	TRBJ2-1	TGCGCCAGCAGCACCAACAATGAGCAGTTCTTC	CASSTNNEQFF
TRBD2	TRBV12-3/TRBV12-4	few	TRBJ2-5	TGTGCCAGCACCGTTAGCGGGGGGGCATCTGAGACCCAGTACTTC	CASTVSGGASETQYF
TRBD1	TRBV28	few	TRBJ2-1	TGTGCCAGCAGTGGAGGACAGGACTCCTACAATGAGCAGTTCTTC	CASSGGQDSYNEQFF
NA	TRBV10-3	many	TRBJ2-1	TGTGCCATCAGTGCATCCGGGGGGCTTTTTGAGCAGTTCTTC	CAISASGGLFEQFF
NA	TRBV24-1	few	TRBJ2-3	TGTGCCACCAGTGATTTGGGGCCGGCAGATACGCAGTATTTT	CATSDLGPADTQYF
TRBD2	TRBV5-1	NA	TRBJ2-7	TGCGCCAGCAGCAGAACTAGCGGGAGTGCCGAGCAGTACTTC	CASSRTSGSAEQYF
NA	TRBV9	few	TRBJ2-7	TGTGCCAGCAGCGTAGACCTGGGGGGCCCCTACGAGCAGTACTTC	CASSVDLGGPYEQYF